The rows below give T cell receptor beta chains drawn from one sample of a study of shared clonotypes between healthy human individuals. Produced via immunoSEQ multiplex PCR; TCRdb's table is partial and in-frame only. The repertoire has hundreds of thousands of clones, around 77% of them found once; the top ten carry more than 10%. Sequenced input: PBMCs. All receptors derive from a woman in her thirties or forties in good health. Some clones in this sample may be carry-over from other donors' samples. Both conserved end residues are part of each CDR3.

length	V	CDR3
12	TRBV28	CASNQGPYEQYF
15	TRBV7-2	CASSRLAGFTDTQYF
16	TRBV28	CASSPRGSGAYNEQFF
14	TRBV29-1	CSVSGTESSYEQYF
16	TRBV28	CASSFLGSMGNYGYTF
16	TRBV6-5	CASSYSSTSEGYEQYF
14	TRBV2	CASSAMLAGDEQYF
15	TRBV10-3	CAISEPGTATYEQYF
14	TRBV6-5	CASSEGTGWAPLHF
14	TRBV19	CASWGQGSGQPQHF
13	TRBV15	CATSRGTYQPQHF
14	TRBV10-3	CAISDLQTNYGYTF
14	TRBV10-3	CATPFGVRDTEAFF
15	TRBV28	CASSFLPQGGYGYTF
15	TRBV5-1	CASSSTGVSTDTQYF
14	TRBV6-6	CASSSLNLGGELFF
15	TRBV6-1	CASSEHRGHPYEQYF
13	TRBV2	CASNRGNTGELFF
13	TRBV29-1	CSDGTGPTGEQYF
16	TRBV5-6	CASSSNRESSYNEQFF
12	TRBV7-9	CASSLALAEAFF
15	TRBV4-2	CASSQEGARVHEQYF
13	TRBV11-1	CASSSEGDGEQFF
12	TRBV28	CASRSPGNTIYF
14	TRBV6-5	CASSLGSRDYGYTF
15	TRBV30	CAWGVGLAGGNEQFF
14	TRBV5-1	CASSLWGGDNEQFF
12	TRBV2	CASSGYNTEAFF
16	TRBV7-3	CASSPGPRGWDNEQFF
16	TRBV7-9	CASSLSPRDGNYGYTF
12	TRBV14	CASSQNTAEAFF
13	TRBV29-1	CSVATNSNYEQYF
15	TRBV7-8	CASSLLDRIFYEQYF
14	TRBV18	CASSRAGSNNEQFF
15	TRBV27	CASGPGTSRRNEQFF
14	TRBV19	CAGGVGPNTGELFF
13	TRBV10-3	CAITFDRFTEAFF
15	TRBV6-1	CASSTNRAGDYEQYF
11	TRBV30	CAWTRGGEQYF
14	TRBV28	CASSPRTGINTIYF